The 13 T cell receptor beta chains listed next were all sequenced from one sample in a study of post-analysis software for immune sequencing data. General study points: Included in a set of about 5 TRBV segments more frequent in patients than controls were TRBV5-6, TRBV5-1 and TRBV20-1.

Their recognized antigens are unknown. Unique molecular identifiers had been added to the TCR beta cDNA libraries. TCRdb called the PCR reads again in MiXCR, with one record for every CDR3 protein. The sample lists some 690,000 distinct CDR3 sequences; 30% were seen once. Sequencing was carried out using blood. The source is a girl aged 5-17 years with multiple sclerosis.

In regard to this clonotype: The junction departs from germline at one end; a sequencing error may be responsible. The rearrangement uses TRBV27 and TRBJ1-6; 7 bases are shared with TRBD1. From germline, CDR1 is MNHEY and CDR2 SMNVEV (reference sequence). The CDR3 covers 13 residues. The CDR3: CASRDREGSPLHF. The CDR3, as DNA: TGCGCCAGCCGCGACAGGGAAGGCTCACCCCTCCACTTT.

This sequence joins TRBV15 and TRBJ2-4; TRBD2 matches 7 bases. CDR1 is LNHNV and CDR2 is YYDKDF in the germline V gene (reference sequence). J was trimmed by 0 bases and V by 0 bases; bases with no gene match: 8. The CDR3 is made up of 18 amino acids. The CDR3, as DNA: TGTGCCACCAGCAGAGATCTTCGAGCGGGGTCAGCCAAAAACATTCAGTACTTC. It specifies CATSRDLRAGSAKNIQYF.

This clonotype came up a few times. V gene TRBV7-8 combines with J gene TRBJ1-1, with 7 nucleotides matching TRBD1. In germline, CDR1 is SGHVS, CDR2 FQNEAQ. V gave up 0 bases and J gave up 2 bases; unmatched junction bases: 3. The CDR3 consists of 15 residues. CDR3 in amino acids: CASSLAGQPNTEAFF. The CDR3 DNA sequence: TGTGCCAGCAGCTTAGCGGGACAGCCCAACACTGAAGCTTTCTTT.

This clonotype was seen a handful of times. The chain links TRBV7-9 to TRBJ2-4; D unresolved. The CDR3 contains 15 residues. The V end lost 6 bases, the J end lost 12 bases, and 24 bases lay between the germline ends. Germline V lookup: CDR1 SEHNR, CDR2 FQNEAQ (reference sequence). CDR3: CASSQSGLTVETQYF. The DNA for the CDR3 is TGTGCCAGCAGTCAATCGGGTCTTACCGTGGAAACTCAGTACTTC.

The rearrangement joins TRBV12-3 or TRBV12-4 to TRBJ2-3; perhaps TRBD2 as D (6 bases). This CDR3 has 15 amino acids. Trimming stripped 6 bases from V and 1 base from J, with 14 bases between. The CDR3 nucleotides read TGTGCCAGCAGCCGCGGGACGGCCCGCACAGATACGCAGTATTTT. The encoded protein is CASSRGTARTDTQYF.

The V call is TRBV2, the J call TRBJ2-3; TRBD2 is a possible D gene (6 bases). The ends were cut back, 5 bases at V and 1 base at J, with 13 bases in the middle. The CDR3 consists of 15 residues. Germline loops: CDR1 SNHLY, CDR2 FYNNEI. CDR3 loop: CASSSLASGTDTQYF. CDR3 bases: TGTGCCAGCAGTTCACTAGCTAGCGGCACAGATACGCAGTATTTT.

This clonotype was counted between two and nine times. The rearrangement links TRBV28 to TRBJ2-4, with TRBD1 matching over 9 bases. J was trimmed by 13 bases and V by 6 bases; bases with no gene match: 7. The CDR3 has 12 residues. CDR1 is MDHEN, CDR2 SYDVKM, per germline. CDR3 nucleotides: TGTGCCAGCAGACAGGGGGCTAGGGAGCAGTACTTC. Amino acid sequence: CASRQGAREQYF.

The chain combines TRBV5-1 with TRBJ2-3, with D possibly being TRBD1 or TRBD2 (5 bases each). This CDR3 is 14 amino acids long. The V gene lost 2 bases and the J gene lost 5 bases, with 12 bases spanning the gap. Germline V lookup: CDR1 SGHRS, CDR2 YFSETQ. Written as DNA, the CDR3 is TGCGCCAGCAGCTTTTCCGGGACCCAAGATACGCAGTATTTT. The encoded protein is CASSFSGTQDTQYF.

The genes are TRBV20-1 and TRBJ2-5, with unresolved D. Germline V CDR1 and CDR2: DFQATT, SNEGSKA (reference sequence). V was clipped by 3 bases and J by 1 base, with 12 bases between them. The length of the CDR3 is 14 residues. CDR3 sequence: CSASPGFSQETQYF. In DNA, the CDR3 is TGCAGTGCTAGTCCCGGATTTAGCCAAGAGACCCAGTACTTC.

V and J are TRBV3-1 and TRBJ2-1, with a weak D call TRBD1 (6 bases). The length of the CDR3 is 11 residues. Per the germline V gene, CDR1 is LGHDT and CDR2 is YNNKEL (reference sequence). The V gene lost 2 bases and the J gene lost 15 bases, with 11 bases spanning the gap. The CDR3 bases are TGTGCCAGCAGCCAAAGGACAGAACGGTTCTTC. Amino acid sequence: CASSQRTERFF.

The chain links TRBV12-3 or TRBV12-4 to TRBJ2-7; a weak D match, TRBD1 (6 bases). V was clipped by 2 bases and J by 11 bases, with 13 bases between them. The CDR3 has 12 amino acids. CDR3 in DNA: TGTGCCAGCAGTTTATCACAGGGAGAGGAGTACTTC. This codes for CASSLSQGEEYF.

Comment on this clonotype: An end of the junction differs from the germline gene, which may be a read error. This chain joins TRBV9 and TRBJ2-2, with D hard to call. The germline CDR1 and CDR2 sequences are SGDLS and YYNGEE. CDR3 length: 14 amino acids. The CDR3 is CVSSVKGWTGELFF. CDR3 coding DNA: TGTGTCAGCAGCGTAAAGGGTTGGACCGGGGAGCTGTTTTTT.

The chain joins TRBV6-6 to TRBJ1-5; 9 nucleotides match TRBD1. Germline V gene sequence: CDR1 MNHNY, CDR2 SVGAGI (reference sequence). This CDR3 has 15 amino acids. J gave up 3 bases and V 6 bases, and 6 bases lay outside the gene matches. The CDR3 nucleotides read TGTGCCAGCAGACACGGGACAGGGTTCAATCAGCCCCAGCATTTT. It codes for CASRHGTGFNQPQHF.